These 27 T cell receptor beta chains originate from one sample sequenced in a study of blood T cell repertoires in COVID-19. Method: immunoSEQ multiplex PCR; TCRdb's copy keeps in-frame clones and lacks some. The table shows about 190,000 clones, with 70% to 90% occurring only once. The sequenced material came from peripheral blood. The source is a woman in her 40s who had recovered from COVID-19.

The chain employs TRBV3-1 (or the pseudogene TRBV3-2) and TRBJ2-3; 8 bases fit TRBD2. This CDR3 has 14 amino acids. With V trimmed by 3 bases and J by 2 bases, 1 base remained unmatched. Per the germline V gene, CDR1 is LGHDT and CDR2 is YNNKEL (reference sequence). CDR3: CASSQTSDTDTQYF. The DNA of the CDR3 is TGTGCCAGCAGCCAGACTAGCGACACAGATACGCAGTATTTT.

The V call is TRBV5-1, the J call TRBJ1-2; 10 bases line up with TRBD1. Germline loops: CDR1 SGHRS, CDR2 YFSETQ. CDR3 length: 14 amino acids. Trimming took 4 bases from V and 3 from J; bases not matched to a gene: 3. In nucleotides, the CDR3 is TGCGCCAGCAGCCCGGACAGGGGGGACTATGGCTACACCTTC. This gives the protein CASSPDRGDYGYTF.

The chain combines TRBV5-1 with TRBJ2-1; TRBD2 aligns across 12 bases. V lost 3 bases to trimming and J lost 7 bases; unmatched junction nucleotides: 8. This CDR3 has 16 residues. Germline V CDR1 and CDR2: SGHRS, YFSETQ. The CDR3 reads CASSWRTSGNRNEQFF. In DNA form, the CDR3 reads TGCGCCAGCAGCTGGAGGACTAGCGGGAATAGGAATGAGCAGTTCTTC.

The gene calls are TRBV11-1 and TRBJ2-7; 8 bases are a match to TRBD1. J was trimmed by 11 bases and V by 6 bases; bases with no gene match: 6. Germline assignment: CDR1 SGHAT and CDR2 FQDESV (reference sequence). The CDR3 sequence is 11 residues long. CDR3 sequence reads: CASSLTGAKYF. The CDR3 region has the DNA TGTGCCAGCAGTTTGACAGGGGCCAAGTACTTC.

V is TRBV11-3 and J is TRBJ2-7; D is perhaps TRBD2 (5 bases). The CDR3 length is 13 residues. CDR1 is SGHNT, CDR2 YENEEA, per germline. The V gene lost 5 bases and the J gene lost 7 bases, with 15 bases spanning the gap. The CDR3 DNA is TGTGCCAGCAGCCCTGGCGCTAGCCTGGAGCAGTACTTC. It specifies CASSPGASLEQYF.

The chain employs TRBV7-7 and TRBJ2-1, with 8 bases fitting TRBD2. The CDR3 totals 16 residues. V was clipped by 2 bases and J by 15 bases; unmatched bases: 18. Per the germline V gene, CDR1 is SSHAT and CDR2 is FNYEAQ (reference sequence). The CDR3 spells CASSLKRVESGSGLFF. In DNA, the CDR3 is TGTGCCAGCAGCTTAAAGAGGGTCGAGAGCGGGAGCGGGTTGTTCTTC.

The genes are TRBV6-5 and TRBJ2-7; TRBD1 agrees at 8 bases. This CDR3 comprises 15 residues. Germline CDR1 MNHEY, CDR2 SVGAGI. V trimming: 6 bases; J trimming: 1 base; junction bases outside the gene matches: 8. This chain's CDR3 is CASRRRRQGSYEQYF. The CDR3 region has the DNA TGTGCCAGCAGGAGAAGGAGACAGGGGTCCTACGAGCAGTACTTC.

The rearrangement links TRBV5-4 to TRBJ2-1; 9 bases align to TRBD1. With V trimmed by 3 bases and J by 1 base, 8 bases remained unmatched. CDR3 length: 17 residues. Germline-derived CDR1 and CDR2 are SGHNT and YYREEE (reference sequence). The CDR3: CASSSPPGTGSYNEQFF. The CDR3 DNA sequence: TGTGCCAGCAGCTCGCCACCTGGGACAGGGTCCTACAATGAGCAGTTCTTC.

The gene calls are TRBV6-5 and TRBJ1-1; D not resolved. V shed 2 bases and J shed 6 bases, with 13 bases lying between them. The CDR3 covers 14 residues. Germline V gene lookup returns CDR1 MNHEY and CDR2 SVGAGI. This chain's CDR3 is CASSYGVEGAEAFF. CDR3 nucleotide sequence: TGTGCCAGCAGTTACGGGGTGGAGGGAGCTGAAGCTTTCTTT.

The chain joins TRBV19 to TRBJ2-1, with D possibly matching TRBD1 (5 bases). Trimming shortened V by 6 bases and J by 2 bases, and 23 bases separated the two germline ends. The CDR3 consists of 18 residues. Looked up from germline, CDR1 is LNHDA and CDR2 is SQIVND (reference sequence). The CDR3: CASRLMPAAGLPYNEQFF. The CDR3, as DNA: TGTGCCAGTAGACTGATGCCCGCGGCAGGGCTCCCCTACAATGAGCAGTTCTTC. The variable domain in full, completed from reference TRBV19 and TRBJ2-1, reads DGGITQSPKYLFRKEGQNVTLSCEQNLNHDAMYWYRQDPGQGLRLIYYSQIVNDFQKGDIAEGYSVSREKKESFPLTVTSAQKNPTAFYLCASRLMPAAGLPYNEQFFGPGTRLTVL.

This chain uses TRBV18 with TRBJ1-3; no definite D call. Germline V gene sequence: CDR1 KGHSH, CDR2 LQKENI. The CDR3 has 14 amino acids. Between the trimmed V and J ends, which lost 5 bases and 0 bases, there was a span of 8 bases. The CDR3 sequence is CASSMSDSGNTIYF. CDR3 bases: TGTGCCAGCTCAATGTCAGACTCTGGAAACACCATATATTTT.

The rearrangement links TRBV7-7 to TRBJ2-2; perhaps TRBD1 as D (5 bases). The CDR3 covers 16 residues. The germline CDR1 and CDR2 sequences are SSHAT and FNYEAQ (reference sequence). Trimming took off 5 bases at V and 0 bases at J, with 13 bases between the two ends. The CDR3 DNA reads TGTGCCAGCAGCCCGGACACGTATTCGAACACCGGGGAGCTGTTTTTT. Protein sequence: CASSPDTYSNTGELFF. Filled out from reference TRBV7-7 and TRBJ2-2, the complete variable domain reads GAGVSQSPRYKVTKRGQDVTLRCDPISSHATLYWYQQALGQGPEFLTYFNYEAQPDKSGLPSDRFSAERPEGSISTLTIQRTEQRDSAMYRCASSPDTYSNTGELFFGEGSRLTVL.

The chain employs TRBV29-1 and TRBJ1-1; D is possibly TRBD1 (5 bases). The CDR3 spans 14 residues. Germline-derived CDR1 and CDR2 are SQVTM and ANQGSEA. Trimming shortened V by 0 bases and J by 2 bases, and 10 bases separated the two germline ends. The CDR3: CSVEDTQGNTEAFF. In DNA, the CDR3 is TGCAGCGTTGAAGATACTCAGGGCAACACTGAAGCTTTCTTT.

This clone was found once. Written as DNA, the CDR3 is TGTGCCAGCAGTTGGGAGCAACCCAATGAGCAGTTCTTC. Translation: CASSWEQPNEQFF. The chain has TRBV6-6 and TRBJ2-1; tentative D call: TRBD2 (5 bases). Trimming took off 4 bases at V and 6 bases at J, with 10 bases between the two ends. Germline CDR1 MNHNY, CDR2 SVGAGI (reference sequence). The CDR3 consists of 13 residues.

This clone showed up just a few times. The chain combines TRBV4-2 with TRBJ2-2, with 10 positions matching TRBD2. This CDR3 contains 16 residues. V shed 4 bases and J 6 bases; nucleotides not matched to a gene: 8. CDR1 and CDR2 (germline): LGHNA, YNFKEQ. The CDR3 spells CASSPPTSGPAGELFF. CDR3 DNA sequence: TGTGCCAGCAGCCCGCCGACTAGCGGGCCCGCCGGGGAGCTGTTTTTT.

V usage is TRBV7-6 and J usage is TRBJ2-7; 9 bases line up with TRBD1. Germline V gene data show CDR1 as SGHVS and CDR2 as FNYEAQ. This CDR3 region has 16 residues. The V gene end was trimmed by 4 bases and the J gene end by 0 bases; junction bases not matched to a gene: 7. This CDR3 is CASSSGTGTNSYEQYF. CDR3 bases: TGTGCCAGCAGCTCCGGGACAGGGACAAACTCCTACGAGCAGTACTTC. Full variable domain (remainder filled in from reference TRBV7-6 and TRBJ2-7): GAGVSQSPRYKVTKRGQDVALRCDPISGHVSLYWYRQALGQGPEFLTYFNYEAQQDKSGLPNDRFSAERPEGSISTLTIQRTEQRDSAMYRCASSSGTGTNSYEQYFGPGTRLTVT.

The chain links TRBV6-2 or TRBV6-3 to TRBJ1-5, with D perhaps matching TRBD1 (6 bases). V was clipped by 5 bases and J by 6 bases, with 11 bases between them. This CDR3 is built from 13 residues. CDR1 and CDR2 (germline): MNHEY, SVGEGT. This chain's CDR3 is CASSPGDRQPQHF. The CDR3 DNA is TGTGCCAGCAGTCCAGGGGATCGTCAGCCCCAGCATTTT.

The chain recombines TRBV4-2 with TRBJ2-7; tentatively, D is TRBD2 (5 bases). Germline values: CDR1 LGHNA, CDR2 YNFKEQ. The CDR3 runs 13 residues. V lost 4 bases and J 6 bases, leaving 13 bases between the germline ends. CDR3 nucleotides: TGTGCCAGCAGCCCCCAGCGGACCCTCGAGCAGTACTTC. Translated: CASSPQRTLEQYF.

The chain has TRBV18 and TRBJ2-7; tentatively, D is TRBD2 (5 bases). V shed 6 bases and J shed 3 bases, with 9 bases lying between them. There are 12 residues in the CDR3. The germline CDR1 and CDR2 sequences are KGHSH and LQKENI. This CDR3 is CASSPGDYEQYF. The CDR3 bases are TGTGCCAGCTCGCCCGGGGACTACGAGCAGTACTTC.

The chain couples TRBV5-4 to TRBJ2-1; tentative D call: TRBD2 (6 bases). The CDR3 loop spans 15 amino acids. Trimming took off 1 base at V and 6 bases at J, with 14 bases between the two ends. Germline lookup yields CDR1 SGHNT and CDR2 YYREEE (reference sequence). The CDR3 sequence: CASSLLGSGGNEQFF. CDR3 bases: TGTGCCAGCAGCTTGCTCGGTAGCGGAGGCAATGAGCAGTTCTTC.

The chain couples TRBV19 to TRBJ1-5, with 8 bases fitting TRBD1. Losses at the gene ends were 3 bases for V and 0 bases for J; bases not matched to a gene: 13. CDR1 is LNHDA and CDR2 is SQIVND in the germline V gene (reference sequence). The CDR3 is made up of 19 amino acids. The CDR3 loop is CASSMRQGLTGDSNQPQHF. Written as DNA, the CDR3 is TGTGCCAGTAGTATGAGACAGGGGTTAACCGGGGATAGCAATCAGCCCCAGCATTTT.

This chain connects TRBV4-1 to TRBJ2-5; tentatively, D is TRBD2 (6 bases). Germline values: CDR1 MGHRA, CDR2 YSYEKL. Trimming removed 6 bases at V and 5 bases at J, with 22 bases between. The CDR3 length is 16 residues. CDR3 amino acids: CASSPIYSGVGETQYF. CDR3 nucleotides: TGCGCCAGCAGTCCTATATATTCGGGAGTAGGGGAGACCCAGTACTTC.

This clone appeared a single time. This chain connects TRBV5-5 to TRBJ1-3; TRBD1 matches 9 bases. CDR3 size: 18 residues. Per germline, CDR1 SGHKS and CDR2 YYEKEE (reference sequence). The V segment lost 3 bases and the J segment 0 bases; nucleotides outside the gene matches: 10. CDR3 residues: CASSSGTGYYSSGNTIYF. CDR3 DNA sequence: TGTGCCAGCAGCTCCGGGACAGGGTACTATAGCTCTGGAAACACCATATATTTT.

The V and J genes are TRBV27 and TRBJ2-4, with 7 bases fitting TRBD1. From germline, CDR1 is MNHEY and CDR2 SMNVEV (reference sequence). V was clipped by 3 bases and J by 0 bases; unmatched bases: 11. The CDR3 covers 18 residues. The chain's CDR3 is CASSFRSGTDVAKNIQYF. In DNA form, the CDR3 reads TGTGCCAGCAGTTTCCGCTCCGGGACAGACGTAGCCAAAAACATTCAGTACTTC.

This clone was counted once. V is TRBV30 and J is TRBJ2-4; D is unclear. The germline V gene has CDR1 GTSNPN and CDR2 SVGIG (reference sequence). Trimming pared 2 bases from V and 0 bases from J, leaving 5 bases between. This CDR3 spans 13 amino acids. For the CDR3, the DNA is TGTGCCTGGAGTTCCATAGCCAAAAACATTCAGTACTTC. Its translation is CAWSSIAKNIQYF.

The chain links TRBV29-1 to TRBJ2-3; 9 bases map to TRBD2. V trimming: 6 bases; J trimming: 4 bases; junction bases outside the gene matches: 14. The CDR3 has 16 residues. Germline V CDR1 and CDR2: SQVTM, ANQGSEA. The CDR3 region has the DNA TGCAGCGTCGCCGGGGGGAGCGGGAGGCTCTCAGATACGCAGTATTTT. Translating it yields CSVAGGSGRLSDTQYF.

V usage is TRBV7-3 and J usage is TRBJ1-2; 7 positions agree with TRBD1. CDR3 size: 13 residues. The J segment lost 3 bases and the V segment lost 5 bases, leaving 3 bases of the junction unmatched. Germline V CDR1 and CDR2: SGHTA, FQGTGA. The CDR3 DNA reads as TGTGCCAGCAGCCAGGGACAGCACTATGGCTACACCTTC. It translates to CASSQGQHYGYTF.